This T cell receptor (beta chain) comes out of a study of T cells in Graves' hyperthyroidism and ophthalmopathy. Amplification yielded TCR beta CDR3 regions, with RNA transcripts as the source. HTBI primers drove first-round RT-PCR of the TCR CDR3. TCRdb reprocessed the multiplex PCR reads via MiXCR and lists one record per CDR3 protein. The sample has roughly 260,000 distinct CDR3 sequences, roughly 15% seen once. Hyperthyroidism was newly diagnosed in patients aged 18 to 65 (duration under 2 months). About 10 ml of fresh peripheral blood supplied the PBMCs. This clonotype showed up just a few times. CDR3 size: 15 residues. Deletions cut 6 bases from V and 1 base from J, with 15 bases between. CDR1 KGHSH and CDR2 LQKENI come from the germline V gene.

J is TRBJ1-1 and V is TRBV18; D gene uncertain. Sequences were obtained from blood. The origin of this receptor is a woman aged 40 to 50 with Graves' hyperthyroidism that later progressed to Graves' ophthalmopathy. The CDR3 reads CASSPTRQPNTEAFF. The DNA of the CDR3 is TGTGCCAGCTCTCCAACTCGGCAGCCGAACACTGAAGCTTTCTTT. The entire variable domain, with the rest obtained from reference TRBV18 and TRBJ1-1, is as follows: NAGVMQNPRHLVRRRGQEARLRCSPMKGHSHVYWYRQLPEEGLKFMVYLQKENIIDESGMPKERFSAEFPKEGPSILRIQQVVRGDSAAYFCASSPTRQPNTEAFFGQGTRLTVV.